These 24 T cell receptor beta chains share one sample of origin, sequenced in a study of identical twins. One entry per CDR3 protein, called by TCRdb with MiXCR from the 5' RACE reads. The sample records 500,000 or so distinct CDR3 sequences, 14% being singletons. These same records also appear under a second study, on yellow fever vaccine responses in identical twins.

Material for sequencing was CD4+ T cells sorted from blood. Receptors originate from a woman younger than 35 in good health.

This chain joins TRBV20-1 and TRBJ2-3, with 9 bases lining up with TRBD2. CDR3 length: 18 amino acids. Trimming removed 4 bases from V and 2 bases from J; junction bases left unmatched: 16. The V gene's germline CDR1 is DFQATT and CDR2 SNEGSKA (reference sequence). CDR3 sequence: CSAIYSSGGGRATDTQYF. The CDR3 region has the DNA TGCAGTGCTATTTATTCGTCGGGGGGCGGGAGGGCCACAGATACGCAGTATTTT.

This clonotype turned up a few times. This chain links TRBV5-1 with TRBJ2-7; perhaps TRBD2 as D (6 bases). Germline V gene lookup returns CDR1 SGHRS and CDR2 YFSETQ. This CDR3 has 14 residues. Trimming removed 4 bases from V and 0 bases from J, with 11 bases in between. The CDR3 protein is CASSPEGPSYEQYF. CDR3 sequence (DNA): TGCGCCAGCAGCCCGGAGGGACCCTCCTACGAGCAGTACTTC.

The chain recombines TRBV7-9 with TRBJ2-3, with 12 positions matching TRBD2. After removal of 1 base from V and 2 bases from J, the junction contained 4 bases not matched to a gene. CDR1 is SEHNR, CDR2 FQNEAQ, per germline (reference sequence). CDR3 length: 17 residues. Here the CDR3 reads CASSLGGLAGITDTQYF. The CDR3 DNA reads as TGTGCCAGCAGCTTAGGCGGACTAGCGGGGATCACAGATACGCAGTATTTT.

The chain combines TRBV10-3 with TRBJ2-7, with TRBD1 matching over 11 bases. Unmatched junction bases numbered 3, after V lost 3 bases and J lost 5 bases. CDR3 length: 14 amino acids. CDR1 is ENHRY, CDR2 SYGVKD, per germline. In DNA, the CDR3 is TGTGCCATCAGTGAACGGACAGGGGGCAACGAGCAGTACTTC. As protein: CAISERTGGNEQYF.

The chain couples TRBV7-2 to TRBJ1-1; D not certain. Germline V lookup: CDR1 SGHTA, CDR2 FQGNSA. The CDR3 is 13 amino acids. Trimming removed 5 bases from V and 0 bases from J, with 7 bases in between. The CDR3 protein is CASSPEMNTEAFF. The CDR3 nucleotides read TGTGCCAGCAGCCCAGAGATGAACACTGAAGCTTTCTTT.

The gene calls are TRBV3-1 and TRBJ1-3; no clear D gene. CDR1 is LGHDT and CDR2 is YNNKEL in the germline V gene (reference sequence). Trimming removed 1 base at V and 7 bases at J, with 8 bases between. The CDR3 consists of 13 residues. CDR3 in DNA: TGTGCCAGCAGCCAAGCCAGAAGGAACACCATATATTTT. This gives the protein CASSQARRNTIYF.

This sequence joins TRBV15 and TRBJ2-5; D might be TRBD2 (5 bases). Looked up from germline, CDR1 is LNHNV and CDR2 is YYDKDF (reference sequence). The CDR3 runs to 14 residues. Trimming cost V 9 bases and J 0 bases, with 14 bases left between them. The CDR3 nucleotides are TGTGCCACTACCCGGGGAGCGGACCAAGAGACCCAGTACTTC. It translates to CATTRGADQETQYF.

There are many counts of this clonotype. The chain joins TRBV12-3 or TRBV12-4 to TRBJ2-3, with 8 nucleotides matching TRBD2. This CDR3 contains 15 residues. The V segment lost 6 bases and the J segment 3 bases; nucleotides outside the gene matches: 8. CDR3 coding DNA: TGTGCCAGCAGGTATCTAGCGGGCCTTACAGATACGCAGTATTTT. It is translated as CASRYLAGLTDTQYF.

This clonotype was picked up a small number of times. CDR3 bases: TGTGCCAGCAGCTTAGCGGGTCCCCAAGATGCGTCCCAGTACTTC. This sequence encodes CASSLAGPQDASQYF. The chain links TRBV7-2 to TRBJ2-5; D not certain. Germline CDR1 is SGHTA and CDR2 is FQGNSA. V was shortened by 0 bases and J by 9 bases, with 17 bases between the two germline ends. CDR3 size: 15 residues.

This clonotype has only a few counts. The CDR3 DNA reads TGTGCCATCAGTGCCGCGTGGGGTGATGAGCAGTTCTTC. Its protein product is CAISAAWGDEQFF. This chain uses TRBV10-3 with TRBJ2-1, with unresolved D. The germline gives CDR1 ENHRY, CDR2 SYGVKD. With 4 bases removed from V and 8 bases from J, the gap between germline ends came to 12 bases. The CDR3 covers 13 residues.

This clonotype was detected a few times. The chain couples TRBV15 to TRBJ2-7; D gene uncertain. V was cut by 4 bases and J by 2 bases, with 6 bases left in between. The germline V gene encodes CDR1 LNHNV and CDR2 YYDKDF (reference sequence). CDR3 size: 12 residues. CDR3: CATSIDTYEQYF. Here the CDR3 DNA reads TGTGCCACCAGCATAGACACCTACGAGCAGTACTTC.

This chain connects TRBV2 to TRBJ2-1; weak D call: TRBD2 (5 bases). The CDR3 has 14 amino acids. V shed 11 bases and J shed 6 bases, with 20 bases lying between them. Germline V gene lookup returns CDR1 SNHLY and CDR2 FYNNEI. The CDR3: CAGLPHRVTNEQFF. In nucleotides, the CDR3 is TGTGCCGGACTTCCTCATCGGGTCACCAATGAGCAGTTCTTC.

The table lists this clonotype with many counts. J is TRBJ2-3 and V is TRBV4-2; D is unresolved. Germline assignment: CDR1 LGHNA and CDR2 YNFKEQ. V dropped 1 base and J dropped 4 bases, with 15 bases sitting between them. The CDR3 contains 16 residues. This chain's CDR3 is CASSQVYRQLPDTQYF. The CDR3, as DNA: TGTGCCAGCAGCCAAGTTTATCGGCAGCTTCCAGATACGCAGTATTTT.

The V call is TRBV2, the J call TRBJ1-5, with a tentative D call TRBD1 (5 bases). CDR3 length: 15 residues. V shed 6 bases and J shed 0 bases, with 12 bases lying between them. Germline CDR1 SNHLY, CDR2 FYNNEI. The CDR3 loop is CASSFQGSSNQPQHF. CDR3 in DNA: TGTGCCAGCAGCTTTCAGGGCAGTAGCAATCAGCCCCAGCATTTT.

This clonotype appeared a few times. The chain combines TRBV5-6 with TRBJ2-3; 9 bases match TRBD2. This CDR3 has 19 amino acids. V gave up 4 bases and J gave up 0 bases; unmatched junction bases: 15. The germline V gene has CDR1 SGHDT and CDR2 YYEEEE. The chain's CDR3 is CASSGAAAGGLLSTDTQYF. The CDR3 DNA reads as TGTGCCAGCAGCGGGGCCGCAGCGGGGGGACTACTGAGCACAGATACGCAGTATTTT.

Many counts were recorded for this clonotype. The V and J genes are TRBV29-1 and TRBJ2-1; the D call may be TRBD1 or TRBD2 (6 bases each). V lost 5 bases, J lost 7 bases, and 9 bases lay in between. Germline V lookup: CDR1 SQVTM, CDR2 ANQGSEA. This CDR3 is built from 11 residues. CDR3: CSVRGGNEQFF. The CDR3 DNA sequence: TGCAGCGTTCGAGGGGGGAATGAGCAGTTCTTC.

This chain joins TRBV12-3 or TRBV12-4 and TRBJ2-3; D assignment may be TRBD1 or TRBD2 (6 bases each). Trimming left V 3 bases short and J 4 bases short, with 14 bases between. The CDR3 runs 15 residues. CDR3: CASSFPPGAADTQYF. For the CDR3, the DNA is TGTGCCAGCAGTTTCCCCCCGGGGGCCGCAGATACGCAGTATTTT.

This clonotype was counted between two and nine times. J is TRBJ2-6 and V is TRBV7-2, with D maybe TRBD1 (6 bases). This CDR3 region has 17 residues. Germline V gene sequence: CDR1 SGHTA, CDR2 FQGNSA. V shed 5 bases and J shed 0 bases, with 14 bases lying between them. The CDR3 bases are TGTGCCAGCAGCCCGAGGGGGACGGGCTCTGGGGCCAACGTCCTGACTTTC. Amino acid sequence: CASSPRGTGSGANVLTF.

This clonotype was found a few times. The chain carries TRBV5-6 and TRBJ2-2; 7 bases align to TRBD1. CDR3 size: 14 residues. After removal of 5 bases from V and 5 bases from J, the junction contained 6 bases not matched to a gene. Looked up from germline, CDR1 is SGHDT and CDR2 is YYEEEE. CDR3 sequence (DNA): TGTGCCAGCAGAAGACACAGGGGTACCGGGGAGCTGTTTTTT. Its translation: CASRRHRGTGELFF.

This clonotype appeared a few times. The chain is built from TRBV6-4 and TRBJ1-1; D is perhaps TRBD1 (6 bases). The CDR3 runs 17 residues. The V end was cut by 2 bases, the J end by 1 base, with 17 bases between. Germline values: CDR1 MRHNA, CDR2 SNTAGT. CDR3 amino acids: CASSDPREGRGNTEAFF. CDR3 nucleotides: TGTGCCAGCAGTGACCCACGGGAAGGCAGGGGGAACACTGAAGCTTTCTTT.

V is TRBV12-2 and J is TRBJ2-7; the table assigns TRBD2, which was not confirmed against the DNA. TRBV12-2 is flagged as a pseudogene. The CDR3 covers 16 residues. CDR3 nucleotides: TGTGCAAGTCGCTTAGGGGGTAGCGGGGGGGTCTACGAGCAGTACTTC. Translating gives CASRLGGSGGVYEQYF.

The V call is TRBV7-2, the J call TRBJ2-2; possibly TRBD2 for D (6 bases). Germline CDR1 reads SGHTA; CDR2 reads FQGNSA. Trimming removed 1 base from V and 7 bases from J, with 16 bases in between. The CDR3 runs to 16 residues. In DNA form, the CDR3 reads TGTGCCAGCAGCTTAGTTGGAGGGGCCCGGGGCGGGGAGCTGTTTTTT. Its translation: CASSLVGGARGGELFF.

The chain carries TRBV6-6 and TRBJ1-5; unclear D gene. With 8 bases removed from V and 6 bases from J, the gap between germline ends came to 14 bases. Germline CDR1 and CDR2: MNHNY and SVGAGI (reference sequence). The length of the CDR3 is 13 residues. CDR3 sequence (DNA): TGTGCCAGCGTCCGGGCGGTCGGTCAGCCCCAGCATTTT. Translating gives CASVRAVGQPQHF.

This clonotype has more than one count but fewer than ten. The chain has TRBV7-2 and TRBJ2-2; 8 nucleotides agree with TRBD2. Trimming removed 1 base from V and 6 bases from J; junction bases left unmatched: 4. The CDR3 extends over 15 amino acids. CDR1 is SGHTA and CDR2 is FQGNSA in the germline V gene. The CDR3 bases are TGTGCCAGCAGCTTAGAACTAGCGGTTTCCGGGGAGCTGTTTTTT. As protein: CASSLELAVSGELFF.